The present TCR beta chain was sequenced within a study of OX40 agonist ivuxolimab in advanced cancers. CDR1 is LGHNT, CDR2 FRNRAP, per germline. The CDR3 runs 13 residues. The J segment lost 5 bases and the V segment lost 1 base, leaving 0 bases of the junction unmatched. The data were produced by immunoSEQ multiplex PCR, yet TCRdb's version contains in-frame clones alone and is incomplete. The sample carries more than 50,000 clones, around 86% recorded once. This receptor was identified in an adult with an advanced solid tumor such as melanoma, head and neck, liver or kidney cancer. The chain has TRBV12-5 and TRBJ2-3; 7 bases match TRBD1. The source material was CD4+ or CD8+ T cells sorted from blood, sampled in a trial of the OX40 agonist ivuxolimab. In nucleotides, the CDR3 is TGTGCTAGTGGTTTGGCAGGGGGAGATACGCAGTATTTT. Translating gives CASGLAGGDTQYF. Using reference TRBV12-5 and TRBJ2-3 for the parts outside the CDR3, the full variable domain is DARVTQTPRHKVTEMGQEVTMRCQPILGHNTVFWYRQTMMQGLELLAYFRNRAPLDDSGMPKDRFSAEMPDATLATLKIQPSEPRDSAVYFCASGLAGGDTQYFGPGTRLTVL.